These T cell receptor beta chains were read from a single sample in a study of T-cell reconstitution after alpha-beta-depleted transplantation in children. TCRdb re-called the PCR reads with MiXCR, one entry per CDR3 protein. This sample has approximately 490,000 distinct CDR3 sequences; roughly a tenth occur once, and the top ten carry roughly 2.1%. Specimen: PBMCs, collected before TCRalphabeta/CD19-depleted stem cell transplant. Receptors originate from a child under 10 years old with inherited bone marrow failure, due to receive a stem cell transplant. Each CDR3 is given without its conserved first and last residue.

v_gene,j_gene,CDR3aa
TRBV7-2,TRBJ2-1,ASSHDSAGLSYNEQF
TRBV20-1,TRBJ2-7,SAREPLAGASSYEQY
TRBV24-1,TRBJ2-7,ATSENDRAGTSGSDEQY
TRBV5-6,TRBJ1-2,ASSLFPIGNYGYT
TRBV9,TRBJ2-3,ASSVGGSADTQY
TRBV7-2,TRBJ2-1,ASSPWTSGRAESGF
TRBV24-1,TRBJ2-3,ATSDLREGSTDTQY
TRBV7-9,TRBJ2-1,ASRGPRDGGSDEQF
TRBV27,TRBJ2-1,ASSLWLAGGSGEQF
TRBV7-8,TRBJ1-6,ASSFLYRGSDSPLH
TRBV12-3/TRBV12-4,TRBJ2-5,ASSLRLAGDQETQY